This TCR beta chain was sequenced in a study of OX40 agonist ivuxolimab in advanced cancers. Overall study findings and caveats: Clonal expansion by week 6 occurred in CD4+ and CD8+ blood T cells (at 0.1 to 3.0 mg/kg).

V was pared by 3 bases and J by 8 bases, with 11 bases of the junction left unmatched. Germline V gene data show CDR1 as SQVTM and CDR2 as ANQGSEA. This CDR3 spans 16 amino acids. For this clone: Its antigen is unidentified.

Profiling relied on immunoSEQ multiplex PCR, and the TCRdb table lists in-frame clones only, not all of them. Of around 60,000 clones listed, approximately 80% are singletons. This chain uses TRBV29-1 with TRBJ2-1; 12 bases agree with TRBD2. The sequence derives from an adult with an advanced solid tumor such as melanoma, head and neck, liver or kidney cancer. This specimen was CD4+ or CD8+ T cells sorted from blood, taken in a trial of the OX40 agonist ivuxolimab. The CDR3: CSVDSSTSGSMDEQFF. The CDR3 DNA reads TGCAGCGTTGATTCGTCGACTAGCGGGAGTATGGATGAGCAGTTCTTC.